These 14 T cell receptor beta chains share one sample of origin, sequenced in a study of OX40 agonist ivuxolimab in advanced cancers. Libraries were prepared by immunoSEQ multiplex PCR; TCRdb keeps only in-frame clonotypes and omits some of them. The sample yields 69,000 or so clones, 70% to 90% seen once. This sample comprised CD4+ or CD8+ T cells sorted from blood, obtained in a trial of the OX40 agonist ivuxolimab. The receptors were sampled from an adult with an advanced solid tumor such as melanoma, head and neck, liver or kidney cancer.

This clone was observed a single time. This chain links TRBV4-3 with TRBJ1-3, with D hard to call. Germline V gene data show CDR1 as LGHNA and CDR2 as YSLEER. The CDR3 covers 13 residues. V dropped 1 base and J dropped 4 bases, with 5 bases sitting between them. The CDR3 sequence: CASSQAIGNTIYF. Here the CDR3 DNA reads TGCGCCAGCAGCCAAGCTATCGGAAACACCATATATTTT.

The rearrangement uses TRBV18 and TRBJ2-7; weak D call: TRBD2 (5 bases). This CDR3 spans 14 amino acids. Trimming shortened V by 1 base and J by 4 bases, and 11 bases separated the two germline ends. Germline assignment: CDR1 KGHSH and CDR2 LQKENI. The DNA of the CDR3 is TGTGCCAGCTCACCACGGGCCGGGGAGTACGAGCAGTACTTC. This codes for CASSPRAGEYEQYF.

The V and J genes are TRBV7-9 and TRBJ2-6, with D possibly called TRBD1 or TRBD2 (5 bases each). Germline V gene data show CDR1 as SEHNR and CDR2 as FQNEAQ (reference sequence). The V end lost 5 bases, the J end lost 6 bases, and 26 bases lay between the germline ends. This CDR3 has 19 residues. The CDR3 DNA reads TGTGCCAGCAGCCTGCCCTCTATGGGACCGGCTTTTGAGGCCAACGTCCTGACTTTC. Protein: CASSLPSMGPAFEANVLTF.

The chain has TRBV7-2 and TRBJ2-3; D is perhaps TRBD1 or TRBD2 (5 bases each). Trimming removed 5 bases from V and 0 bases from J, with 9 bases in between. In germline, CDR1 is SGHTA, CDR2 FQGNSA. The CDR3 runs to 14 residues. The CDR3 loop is CASSEGPSTDTQYF. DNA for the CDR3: TGTGCCAGCAGCGAGGGACCTAGCACAGATACGCAGTATTTT.

CDR3 sequence reads: CASSQVAASALYEQFF. DNA of the CDR3: TGCGCCAGCAGCCAAGTCGCGGCTAGCGCCCTTTATGAGCAGTTCTTC. The rearrangement links TRBV4-3 to TRBJ2-1, with D maybe TRBD2 (6 bases). CDR1 is LGHNA and CDR2 is YSLEER in the germline V gene. CDR3 size: 16 residues. Trimming pared 1 base from V and 8 bases from J, leaving 18 bases between.

CDR3 nucleotides: TGTGCCAGCAGGAAGAAGGACAGCCCATATGGCTACACCTTC. Protein: CASRKKDSPYGYTF. J is TRBJ1-2 and V is TRBV27; perhaps TRBD1 as D (6 bases). V was shortened by 6 bases and J by 5 bases, with 16 bases between the two germline ends. The germline V gene has CDR1 MNHEY and CDR2 SMNVEV (reference sequence). The CDR3 contains 14 residues.

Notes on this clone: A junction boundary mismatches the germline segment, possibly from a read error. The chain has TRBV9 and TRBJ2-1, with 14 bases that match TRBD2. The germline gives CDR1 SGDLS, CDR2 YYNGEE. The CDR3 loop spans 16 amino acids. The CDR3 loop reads CARSRGGTSGRIEQFF. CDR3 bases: TGTGCCCGCAGCCGGGGGGGGACTAGCGGGAGAATAGAGCAGTTCTTC.

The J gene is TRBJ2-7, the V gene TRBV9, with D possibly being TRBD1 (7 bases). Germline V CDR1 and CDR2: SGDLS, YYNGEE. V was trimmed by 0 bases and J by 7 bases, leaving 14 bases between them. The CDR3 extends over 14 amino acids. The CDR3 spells CASSVGPPGGEQYF. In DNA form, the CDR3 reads TGTGCCAGCAGCGTAGGGCCCCCAGGGGGGGAGCAGTACTTC.

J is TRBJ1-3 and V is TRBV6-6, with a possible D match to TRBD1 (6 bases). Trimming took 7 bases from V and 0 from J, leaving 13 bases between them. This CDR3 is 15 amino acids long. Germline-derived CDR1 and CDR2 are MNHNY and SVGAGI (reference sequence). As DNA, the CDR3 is TGTGCCAGCATTAGGGGGACGGGCTCTGGAAACACCATATATTTT. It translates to CASIRGTGSGNTIYF.

Here the CDR3 reads CASRGNTEAFF. The DNA of the CDR3 is TGTGCCAGTCGGGGGAACACTGAAGCTTTCTTT. The chain employs TRBV7-9 and TRBJ1-1; the D is unclear. V was clipped by 9 bases and J by 1 base, with 6 bases between them. CDR3 size: 11 residues. CDR1 is SEHNR, CDR2 FQNEAQ, per germline (reference sequence).

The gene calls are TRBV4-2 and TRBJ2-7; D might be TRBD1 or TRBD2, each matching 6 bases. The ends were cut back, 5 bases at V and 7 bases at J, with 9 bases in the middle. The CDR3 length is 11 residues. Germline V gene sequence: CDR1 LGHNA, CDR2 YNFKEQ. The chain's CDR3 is CASSAGTEQYF. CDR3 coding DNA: TGTGCCAGCAGCGCGGGGACAGAGCAGTACTTC.

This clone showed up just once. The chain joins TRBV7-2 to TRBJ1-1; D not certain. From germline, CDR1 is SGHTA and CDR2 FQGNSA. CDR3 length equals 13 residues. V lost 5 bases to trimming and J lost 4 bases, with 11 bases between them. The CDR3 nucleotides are TGTGCCAGCAGCACCTCGGGTTTCACTGAAGCTTTCTTT. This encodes CASSTSGFTEAFF.

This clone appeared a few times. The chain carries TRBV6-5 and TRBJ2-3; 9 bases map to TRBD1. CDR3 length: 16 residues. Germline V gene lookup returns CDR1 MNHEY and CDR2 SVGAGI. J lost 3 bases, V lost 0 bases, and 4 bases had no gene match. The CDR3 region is CASSYSTGTGTDTQYF. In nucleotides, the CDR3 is TGTGCCAGCAGTTACTCGACCGGGACAGGGACAGATACGCAGTATTTT.

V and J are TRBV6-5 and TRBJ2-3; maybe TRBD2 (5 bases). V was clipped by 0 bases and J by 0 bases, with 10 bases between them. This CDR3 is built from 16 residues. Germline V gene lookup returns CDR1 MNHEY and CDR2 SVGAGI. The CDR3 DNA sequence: TGTGCCAGCAGTTACTCGAGCGGACTCAGCACAGATACGCAGTATTTT. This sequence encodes CASSYSSGLSTDTQYF.